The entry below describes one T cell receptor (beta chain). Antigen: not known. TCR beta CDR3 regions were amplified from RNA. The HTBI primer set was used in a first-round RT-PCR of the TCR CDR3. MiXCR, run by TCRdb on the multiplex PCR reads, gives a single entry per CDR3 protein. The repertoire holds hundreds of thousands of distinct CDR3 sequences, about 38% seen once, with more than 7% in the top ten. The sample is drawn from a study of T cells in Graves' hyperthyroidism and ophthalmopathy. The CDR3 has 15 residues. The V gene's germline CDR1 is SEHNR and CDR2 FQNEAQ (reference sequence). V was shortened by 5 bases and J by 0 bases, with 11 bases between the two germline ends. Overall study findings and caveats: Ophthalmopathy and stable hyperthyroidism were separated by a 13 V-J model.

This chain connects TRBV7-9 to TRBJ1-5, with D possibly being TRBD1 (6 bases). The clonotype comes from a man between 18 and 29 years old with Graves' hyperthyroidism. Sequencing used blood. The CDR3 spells CASSPTGFSNQPQHF. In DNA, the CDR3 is TGTGCCAGCAGCCCGACAGGTTTTAGCAATCAGCCCCAGCATTTT.